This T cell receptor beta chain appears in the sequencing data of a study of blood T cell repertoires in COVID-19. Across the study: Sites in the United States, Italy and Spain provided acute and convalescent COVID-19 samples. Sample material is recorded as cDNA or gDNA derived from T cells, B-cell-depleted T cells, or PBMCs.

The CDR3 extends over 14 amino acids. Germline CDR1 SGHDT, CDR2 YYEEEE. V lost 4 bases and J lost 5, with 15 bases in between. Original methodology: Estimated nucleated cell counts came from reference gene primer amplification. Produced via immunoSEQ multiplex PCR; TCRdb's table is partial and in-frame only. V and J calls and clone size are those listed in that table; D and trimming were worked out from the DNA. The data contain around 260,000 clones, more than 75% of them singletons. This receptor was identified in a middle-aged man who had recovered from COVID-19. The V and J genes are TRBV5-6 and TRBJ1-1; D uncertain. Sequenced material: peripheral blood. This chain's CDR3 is CASSKQIRGTEAFF. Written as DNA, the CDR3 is TGTGCCAGCAGCAAACAGATACGTGGAACTGAAGCTTTCTTT.